Below are 31 T cell receptor beta chains sequenced from a single sample in a study of blood T cell repertoires in COVID-19. Clones were read by immunoSEQ multiplex PCR, and TCRdb kept only the in-frame ones, dropping some. The sample includes 110,000 to 150,000 clones, roughly 90% of them seen just once. Sequencing was carried out using peripheral blood. These receptors all come from a man aged 45-65 years with active or convalescent COVID-19.

With respect to this clone: The identical CDR3 is also encoded by other nucleotide sequences in the sample. The chain employs TRBV29-1 and TRBJ1-1, with TRBD1 matching over 8 bases. The CDR3 length is 13 residues. Per germline, CDR1 SQVTM and CDR2 ANQGSEA. J gave up 3 bases and V 4 bases, and 4 bases lay outside the gene matches. In DNA form, the CDR3 reads TGCAGCGTTGGACAGGGGCAGTACACTGAAGCTTTCTTT. Protein: CSVGQGQYTEAFF.

The chain uses TRBV27 and TRBJ1-2; tentatively, D is TRBD1 (6 bases). The V gene's germline CDR1 is MNHEY and CDR2 SMNVEV (reference sequence). The V end was cut by 2 bases, the J end by 4 bases, with 11 bases between. The length of the CDR3 is 14 residues. This chain's CDR3 is CASSLNRASYGYTF. CDR3 in DNA: TGTGCCAGCAGTTTAAACAGGGCCAGCTATGGCTACACCTTC.

This clone showed up just once. The CDR3 region is CASSPLEFRVASYEQYF. For the CDR3, the DNA is TGTGCCAGCAGCCCCCTTGAGTTCAGGGTGGCCTCCTACGAGCAGTACTTC. This chain links TRBV7-2 with TRBJ2-7, with a possible D match to TRBD1 (5 bases). The V gene's germline CDR1 is SGHTA and CDR2 FQGNSA. Trimming left V 5 bases short and J 0 bases short, with 20 bases between. This CDR3 has 17 residues.

The chain combines TRBV28 with TRBJ1-1; possibly TRBD1 for D (6 bases). The CDR3 runs to 14 residues. Germline CDR1 MDHEN, CDR2 SYDVKM. Trimming cost V 10 bases and J 4 bases, with 19 bases left between them. The CDR3 DNA reads TGTGCCACCTCAAGCGGGGGGGCGGGCACTGAAGCTTTCTTT. Translated, it gives CATSSGGAGTEAFF.

CDR3 coding DNA: TGTGCCAGCAGTTCATCCGGTACCCCCTACAATGAGCAGTTCTTC. This encodes CASSSSGTPYNEQFF. V usage is TRBV6-5 and J usage is TRBJ2-1; D gene unclear. Germline V gives CDR1 MNHEY, CDR2 SVGAGI. Trimming shortened V by 4 bases and J by 2 bases, and 12 bases separated the two germline ends. The CDR3 sequence is 15 residues long.

The chain links TRBV2 to TRBJ2-7; TRBD1 is a possible D gene (7 bases). The CDR3 covers 14 residues. Germline CDR1 SNHLY, CDR2 FYNNEI. The germline V and J ends were trimmed by 2 bases and 6 bases, with 14 bases remaining between them. In nucleotides, the CDR3 is TGTGCCAGCAGTGAATGGGTCAGGGGGGCCGAGCAGTACTTC. Protein product: CASSEWVRGAEQYF.

In this sample, this clone turned up a few times. Here the CDR3 DNA reads TGTGCCAGCAGCCCCCAACTGGATACGCAGTATTTT. It codes for CASSPQLDTQYF. The chain employs TRBV12-3 or TRBV12-4 and TRBJ2-3; D gene uncertain. V shed 6 bases and J shed 6 bases, with 10 bases lying between them. The CDR3 sequence is 12 residues long.

V and J are TRBV5-8 and TRBJ2-5; 7 bases are shared with TRBD1. The CDR3 extends over 18 amino acids. The germline CDR1 and CDR2 sequences are SGHTS and YDEGEE. The trim removed 2 bases at V and 2 bases at J, leaving 15 bases unmatched. CDR3 DNA: TGTGCCAGCAGCTTATCCCGGGACAGCGCCGCACAGCAAGAGACCCAGTACTTC. Translated, it gives CASSLSRDSAAQQETQYF.

The chain is built from TRBV7-9 and TRBJ2-7; 13 positions agree with TRBD2. With 5 bases clipped from V and 5 bases from J, the junction kept 6 bases outside the gene matches. Germline CDR1 is SEHNR and CDR2 is FQNEAQ (reference sequence). This CDR3 region has 15 residues. The CDR3 loop is CASSPWTSGRHEQYF. CDR3 in DNA: TGTGCCAGCAGCCCGTGGACTAGCGGGAGACACGAGCAGTACTTC.

This chain links TRBV11-2 with TRBJ2-1; possible D gene TRBD2, 6 bases. The CDR3 loop spans 14 amino acids. Germline V gene lookup returns CDR1 SGHAT and CDR2 FQNNGV. Trimming took 1 base from V and 9 from J, leaving 13 bases between them. CDR3: CASSLAGLTPEQFF. CDR3 in DNA: TGTGCCAGCAGCTTAGCCGGACTAACCCCTGAGCAGTTCTTC.

The chain recombines TRBV9 with TRBJ1-2; no clear D. The germline gives CDR1 SGDLS, CDR2 YYNGEE. This CDR3 is built from 12 residues. V lost 2 bases, J lost 8 bases, and 10 bases lay in between. CDR3 nucleotide sequence: TGTGCCAGCAGCGTTTCGGATAGCGGCTACACCTTC. This sequence encodes CASSVSDSGYTF.

The chain is built from TRBV28 and TRBJ2-7; weak D call: TRBD2 (5 bases). From germline, CDR1 is MDHEN and CDR2 SYDVKM. V dropped 6 bases and J dropped 1 base, with 16 bases sitting between them. The CDR3 has 15 residues. CDR3 region: CASSYRGLVSYEQYF. The CDR3 DNA reads TGTGCCAGCAGCTACCGCGGACTGGTATCCTACGAGCAGTACTTC.

The CDR3 sequence is CASSDAGGTNTGELFF. CDR3 nucleotides: TGTGCCAGCAGTGATGCGGGCGGGACGAACACCGGGGAGCTGTTTTTT. The chain combines TRBV25-1 with TRBJ2-2; D is possibly TRBD2 (6 bases). With 3 bases removed from V and 0 bases from J, the gap between germline ends came to 11 bases. The germline V gene encodes CDR1 MGHDK and CDR2 SYGVNS. The CDR3 is 16 residues long.

The chain employs TRBV7-2 and TRBJ1-1; 8 nucleotides line up with TRBD1. This CDR3 is built from 15 residues. From germline, CDR1 is SGHTA and CDR2 FQGNSA. V lost 2 bases, J lost 5 bases, and 7 bases stayed unmatched. CDR3 coding DNA: TGTGCCAGCAGCTTACGGCAGGGGGCGTGGACTGAAGCTTTCTTT. Protein product: CASSLRQGAWTEAFF.

The chain combines TRBV28 with TRBJ2-1; 8 positions agree with TRBD2. The CDR3 contains 15 residues. Germline V lookup: CDR1 MDHEN, CDR2 SYDVKM. Trimming removed 6 bases from V and 7 bases from J; junction bases left unmatched: 11. The CDR3 sequence: CASRGSGRVGNEQFF. CDR3 nucleotides: TGTGCCAGCAGGGGAAGCGGGAGAGTAGGGAATGAGCAGTTCTTC.

The table lists this clone with a count of one. The J gene is TRBJ1-1, the V gene TRBV20-1, with 7 nucleotides matching TRBD1. CDR1 and CDR2 (germline): DFQATT, SNEGSKA (reference sequence). J gave up 3 bases and V 6 bases, and 7 bases lay outside the gene matches. The CDR3 sequence is 13 residues long. The CDR3 loop reads CSASYTGDTEAFF. The CDR3 DNA is TGCAGTGCGAGTTACACAGGGGACACTGAAGCTTTCTTT.

This rearrangement joins TRBV19 to TRBJ1-4; TRBD1 agrees at 8 bases. The germline CDR1 and CDR2 sequences are LNHDA and SQIVND (reference sequence). The CDR3 is 15 residues long. Trimming removed 9 bases from V and 1 base from J; junction bases left unmatched: 7. CDR3 in DNA: TGTGCCAGCTCTACAGGGGGTGGAACTAATGAAAAACTGTTTTTT. Amino acid sequence: CASSTGGGTNEKLFF.

The CDR3 loop reads CAGDRGGGNTIYF. Here the CDR3 DNA reads TGTGCCGGGGATCGAGGGGGCGGAAACACCATATATTTT. The chain employs TRBV30 and TRBJ1-3, with 7 nucleotides matching TRBD1. Germline CDR1 is GTSNPN and CDR2 is SVGIG (reference sequence). The CDR3 extends over 13 amino acids. With V trimmed by 8 bases and J by 4 bases, 8 bases remained unmatched.

The chain combines TRBV5-1 with TRBJ2-1; tentative D call: TRBD2 (7 bases). This CDR3 is built from 15 residues. Trimming shortened V by 2 bases and J by 2 bases, and 11 bases separated the two germline ends. Germline CDR1 reads SGHRS; CDR2 reads YFSETQ. DNA of the CDR3: TGCGCCAGCAGCTTAGCGGGACAAGCCTACAATGAGCAGTTCTTC. Translated, it gives CASSLAGQAYNEQFF.

The chain has TRBV30 and TRBJ1-2; D ambiguous. The CDR3 is 14 residues long. V was shortened by 0 bases and J by 1 base, with 9 bases between the two germline ends. The germline V gene encodes CDR1 GTSNPN and CDR2 SVGIG (reference sequence). CDR3 sequence reads: CAWSVNILNYGYTF. CDR3 in DNA: TGTGCCTGGAGTGTTAACATCCTTAACTATGGCTACACCTTC.

The J gene is TRBJ2-3, the V gene TRBV19; D is possibly TRBD2 (5 bases). CDR3 size: 14 residues. The V end was cut by 3 bases, the J end by 5 bases, with 12 bases between. CDR1 and CDR2 from the germline V gene are LNHDA and SQIVND (reference sequence). CDR3 in DNA: TGTGCCAGTAGTATCCTAGAACGGGGAGATACGCAGTATTTT. Its protein product is CASSILERGDTQYF.

The chain joins TRBV19 to TRBJ2-3; 7 bases are shared with TRBD2. Trimming at V came to 5 bases and at J to 1 base, leaving 6 bases not matched to a gene. The CDR3 is made up of 15 amino acids. CDR1 and CDR2 from the germline V gene are LNHDA and SQIVND (reference sequence). CDR3 region: CASSSVAGRTDTQYF. The CDR3 bases are TGTGCCAGTAGTTCCGTAGCGGGCCGCACAGATACGCAGTATTTT.

The chain recombines TRBV12-5 with TRBJ1-5; possible D gene TRBD1, 6 bases. The CDR3 runs 16 residues. Germline V gives CDR1 LGHNT, CDR2 FRNRAP. Trimming stripped 3 bases from V and 0 bases from J, with 12 bases between. CDR3 sequence reads: CASGLQGRDSNQPQHF. The CDR3 DNA follows: TGTGCTAGTGGTTTACAGGGCAGGGATAGCAATCAGCCCCAGCATTTT.

This chain uses TRBV6-5 with TRBJ1-3, with D unresolved. This CDR3 has 15 residues. V lost 7 bases to trimming and J lost 2 bases, with 15 bases between them. Per the germline V gene, CDR1 is MNHEY and CDR2 is SVGAGI. The CDR3 DNA reads as TGTGCCAGCACCTTTAGGGCGCGGGCTGGAAACACCATATATTTT. Translated, it gives CASTFRARAGNTIYF.

The chain links TRBV6-5 to TRBJ1-5, with TRBD1 as a possible D gene (5 bases). From germline, CDR1 is MNHEY and CDR2 SVGAGI. V was shortened by 6 bases and J by 7 bases, with 16 bases between the two germline ends. The CDR3 covers 14 residues. The CDR3, as DNA: TGTGCCAGCAGCAGACGGGACTCCAGGCAGCCCCAGCATTTT. Protein product: CASSRRDSRQPQHF.

For the CDR3, the DNA is TGTGCCAGCAACCCGGGACTAGCGTCCGGGGAGCTGTTTTTT. Translated, it gives CASNPGLASGELFF. The chain uses TRBV6-6 and TRBJ2-2; 10 bases agree with TRBD2. V lost 7 bases and J lost 6; bases outside the gene matches: 5. CDR1 and CDR2 (germline): MNHNY, SVGAGI (reference sequence). The CDR3 covers 14 residues.

The chain joins TRBV15 to TRBJ2-7; D ambiguous. V gave up 0 bases and J gave up 0 bases, with 9 bases separating them. Germline V CDR1 and CDR2: LNHNV, YYDKDF (reference sequence). The CDR3 runs 15 residues. The CDR3 coding sequence is TGTGCCACCAGCAGAGACCGCCGTAGCTCCTACGAGCAGTACTTC. Its protein product is CATSRDRRSSYEQYF.

The CDR3, as DNA: TGTGCCAGTAGTATGGGGCTACCCGCGGAAAAACTGTTTTTT. Translation: CASSMGLPAEKLFF. J is TRBJ1-4 and V is TRBV19; perhaps TRBD1 as D (5 bases). This CDR3 has 14 residues. The germline V gene encodes CDR1 LNHDA and CDR2 SQIVND (reference sequence). Deletions cut 3 bases from V and 8 bases from J, with 13 bases between.

The rearrangement joins TRBV5-6 to TRBJ2-7; D perhaps matches TRBD2 (5 bases). This CDR3 has 16 amino acids. Germline-derived CDR1 and CDR2 are SGHDT and YYEEEE. V lost 0 bases and J 0 bases, leaving 13 bases between the germline ends. In DNA form, the CDR3 reads TGTGCCAGCAGCTTGGTCGGGAAATCTAGCTCCTACGAGCAGTACTTC. Translating it yields CASSLVGKSSSYEQYF.

This clone was seen a single time. The chain couples TRBV11-2 to TRBJ2-1; 16 bases agree with TRBD2. The ends lost 1 base at V and 9 bases at J; junction bases unmatched: 9. CDR3 length equals 18 residues. Germline V lookup: CDR1 SGHAT, CDR2 FQNNGV. The CDR3 nucleotides read TGTGCCAGCAGCTTAGCGGGACTAGCGGGAGGGCCCCGGGGTGAGCAGTTCTTC. It encodes CASSLAGLAGGPRGEQFF.

The V call is TRBV19, the J call TRBJ1-2; 7 positions agree with TRBD1. The V and J ends lost 6 bases and 12 bases, in that order; junction bases with no gene match: 10. Germline CDR1 is LNHDA and CDR2 is SQIVND (reference sequence). The CDR3 has 12 residues. CDR3: CASRLAGGRDTF. CDR3 coding DNA: TGTGCCAGTAGATTGGCAGGGGGTAGAGACACCTTC.